This T cell receptor (beta chain) was captured in a study of cytomegalovirus exposure and HLA in healthy donors. V shed 5 bases and J 7 bases; nucleotides not matched to a gene: 12. Germline CDR1 is SGHAT and CDR2 is FQNNGV. The CDR3 consists of 16 residues. The PCR used 60 Vbeta and 13 Jbeta primers. Assay used: immunoSEQ multiplex PCR; TCRdb lists only in-frame clones, some missing. The sample contains about 59,000 clones, under 90% of which appear only once. V is TRBV11-2 and J is TRBJ2-1; 9 positions agree with TRBD2. Sequenced input: PBMCs. The source is a woman in her forties in good health and CMV-seronegative. As DNA, the CDR3 is TGTGCCAGCAGCCCGCGGGGCGGGAGGGCAGAAAATGAGCAGTTCTTC. Translation gives CASSPRGGRAENEQFF.